The 9 T cell receptor beta chains in this list originate from one sample, sequenced in a study of response to subunit inactivated influenza vaccine. One entry per CDR3 protein results from TCRdb running MiXCR on the RT-PCR reads. The table has 150,000 to 200,000 distinct CDR3 sequences, under 13% seen once. This specimen was non-naive T cells sorted from PBMCs, taken roughly 46 days after vaccination. The receptors were gathered from a man aged 50-60 years who received an inactivated influenza vaccine.

The V gene is TRBV28, the J gene TRBJ2-7, with 9 positions matching TRBD2. CDR3 length: 13 residues. V dropped 3 bases and J dropped 9; count of bases not matched to a gene: 6. Germline-derived CDR1 and CDR2 are MDHEN and SYDVKM. CDR3 DNA: TGTGCCAGCAGTTTTGCGGGAGGGCCGAGGCAGTACTTC. Translating it yields CASSFAGGPRQYF.

The V call is TRBV2, the J call TRBJ2-5, with D perhaps TRBD1 (6 bases). Deletions cut 6 bases from V and 4 bases from J, with 15 bases between. Germline-derived CDR1 and CDR2 are SNHLY and FYNNEI. The CDR3 totals 14 residues. In DNA form, the CDR3 reads TGTGCCAGCAGCCCTGCCCTCAGGGGAGAGACCCAGTACTTC. Translating gives CASSPALRGETQYF.

This clonotype has more than one count but fewer than ten. The junction departs from germline at one end; a sequencing error may be responsible. The chain uses TRBV7-7 and TRBJ2-3; no clear D. The CDR3 spans 13 residues. Germline values: CDR1 SSHAT, CDR2 FNYEAQ (reference sequence). The CDR3 DNA reads as TGTGCTAGCAGCTTAGAATTTCAGGATACGCAGTATTTT. This codes for CASSLEFQDTQYF.

The chain links TRBV15 to TRBJ2-5; D tentatively reads TRBD1 or TRBD2 (5 bases each). Germline V lookup: CDR1 LNHNV, CDR2 YYDKDF (reference sequence). Trimming pared 0 bases from V and 4 bases from J, leaving 18 bases between. This CDR3 is built from 17 residues. The CDR3 DNA reads as TGTGCCACCAGCAGAGACCGGGGCCCAAAAGCAGGAGAGACCCAGTACTTC. This encodes CATSRDRGPKAGETQYF.

This clonotype came up a few times. The CDR3 loop reads CASTGTSWANYGYTF. The CDR3 bases are TGTGCCAGCACCGGGACTTCCTGGGCTAACTATGGCTACACCTTC. The chain carries TRBV25-1 and TRBJ1-2; D might be TRBD1 (5 bases). Germline CDR1 reads MGHDK; CDR2 reads SYGVNS. The CDR3 contains 15 residues. Trimming took 7 bases from V and 0 from J, leaving 15 bases between them.

To note about this clonotype: One end of the junction fails to match germline, which may point to a read error. The chain has TRBV7-8 and TRBJ2-7; a possible D gene is TRBD1 (5 bases). The CDR3 covers 13 residues. Per the germline V gene, CDR1 is SGHVS and CDR2 is FQNEAQ. The CDR3 region has the DNA TGTGCCGGCAGCTTGGACACCCTGTACGAGCAGTACTTC. Translation gives CAGSLDTLYEQYF.

This clonotype has only a few counts. The chain joins TRBV29-1 to TRBJ2-5, with D tentatively TRBD1 or TRBD2 (6 bases each). V shed 4 bases and J shed 4 bases, with 16 bases lying between them. The CDR3 runs 14 residues. Germline V gene sequence: CDR1 SQVTM, CDR2 ANQGSEA. The CDR3 bases are TGCAGCGTTGGCACAGGGACTGGGGCAGAGACCCAGTACTTC. Translation gives CSVGTGTGAETQYF. Full variable domain (outside the CDR3, taken from reference TRBV29-1 and TRBJ2-5): SAVISQKPSRDICQRGTSLTIQCQVDSQVTMMFWYRQQPGQSLTLIATANQGSEATYESGFVIDKFPISRPNLTFSTLTVSNMSPEDSSIYLCSVGTGTGAETQYFGPGTRLLVL.

This clonotype was seen only a few times. V gene TRBV5-1 combines with J gene TRBJ1-1; D is uncertain. The germline V gene has CDR1 SGHRS and CDR2 YFSETQ. The CDR3 runs 15 residues. The V gene lost 4 bases and the J gene lost 0 bases, with 13 bases spanning the gap. CDR3 nucleotide sequence: TGCGCCAGCAGCCCGGGTGTCGCGGTGAACACTGAAGCTTTCTTT. Its protein is CASSPGVAVNTEAFF.

This clonotype came up a few times. This CDR3 is CASSPRTANEKLFF. In nucleotides, the CDR3 is TGTGCCAGCAGCCCCCGGACGGCTAATGAAAAACTGTTTTTT. The chain joins TRBV7-9 to TRBJ1-4, with D uncertain. The CDR3 is made up of 14 amino acids. Germline V gene sequence: CDR1 SEHNR, CDR2 FQNEAQ (reference sequence). V was pared by 5 bases and J by 3 bases, with 10 bases between.